These 13 T cell receptor beta chains were sequenced from one sample in a study of blood T cell repertoires in COVID-19. TCRdb's table, derived via immunoSEQ multiplex PCR, lists solely in-frame clones and lacks some. The sample includes 250,000 to 300,000 clones, more than 85% seen only once; the top ten take 3.6%. Sequencing was performed on peripheral blood. Receptor source: a young man with active or convalescent COVID-19.

The V call is TRBV29-1, the J call TRBJ2-7; TRBD2 aligns across 13 bases. CDR3 length equals 14 residues. The V gene end was trimmed by 3 bases and the J gene end by 6 bases; junction bases not matched to a gene: 5. The germline V gene has CDR1 SQVTM and CDR2 ANQGSEA. The CDR3 reads CSVDGLAGVGEQYF. Here the CDR3 DNA reads TGCAGCGTTGACGGACTAGCGGGAGTGGGCGAGCAGTACTTC.

The chain is built from TRBV19 and TRBJ1-5, with TRBD1 identical over 9 bases. V lost 8 bases to trimming and J lost 7 bases; unmatched junction nucleotides: 9. CDR3 length: 14 amino acids. Germline CDR1 is LNHDA and CDR2 is SQIVND (reference sequence). CDR3 nucleotide sequence: TGTGCCAGTGGGGATCGACAGGGGGAACAGCCCCAGCATTTT. Translated, it gives CASGDRQGEQPQHF.

The chain combines TRBV28 with TRBJ2-7; D call uncertain. The V and J ends lost 3 bases and 6 bases respectively, with 15 bases between them. CDR3 size: 14 residues. Germline loops: CDR1 MDHEN, CDR2 SYDVKM. CDR3 loop: CASSFNDEVGEQYF. The CDR3 bases are TGTGCCAGCAGTTTCAACGACGAGGTAGGCGAGCAGTACTTC.

The genes are TRBV7-9 and TRBJ2-2; 7 bases map to TRBD2. After removal of 6 bases from V and 5 bases from J, the junction contained 12 bases not matched to a gene. CDR3 size: 16 residues. Germline loops: CDR1 SEHNR, CDR2 FQNEAQ (reference sequence). The CDR3 reads CASRIDGAGETGELFF. In DNA form, the CDR3 reads TGTGCCAGCAGAATCGACGGCGCGGGGGAAACCGGGGAGCTGTTTTTT.

The V and J genes are TRBV7-2 and TRBJ2-3; 7 bases align to TRBD2. Germline CDR1 SGHTA, CDR2 FQGNSA. J lost 1 base, V lost 5 bases, and 9 bases had no gene match. The CDR3 extends over 16 amino acids. Written as DNA, the CDR3 is TGTGCCAGCAGCCCTCGTGGGGGAGGGCGCACAGATACGCAGTATTTT. It specifies CASSPRGGGRTDTQYF.

The chain has TRBV3-1 (or the pseudogene TRBV3-2) and TRBJ2-3, with 11 bases lining up with TRBD1. The CDR3 length is 15 residues. The J segment lost 6 bases and the V segment lost 4 bases, leaving 6 bases of the junction unmatched. Germline CDR1 LGHDT, CDR2 YNNKEL (reference sequence). The CDR3 here is CASSRDRGRVDTQYF. The CDR3 nucleotides are TGTGCCAGCAGCCGGGACAGGGGGAGGGTGGATACGCAGTATTTT.

The J gene is TRBJ1-3, the V gene TRBV6-5; 8 bases are shared with TRBD1. This CDR3 has 14 amino acids. Germline V gene sequence: CDR1 MNHEY, CDR2 SVGAGI. The V segment lost 6 bases and the J segment 10 bases; nucleotides outside the gene matches: 11. The CDR3 region has the DNA TGTGCCAGCAGCCGGACTGGGACAGGAGGGACCATATATTTT. Residues: CASSRTGTGGTIYF.

This chain uses TRBV25-1 with TRBJ2-7; TRBD2 matches at 7 bases. Germline V gene sequence: CDR1 MGHDK, CDR2 SYGVNS. J lost 2 bases, V lost 1 base, and 8 bases had no gene match. The CDR3 is 16 residues long. CDR3 region: CASSEWGRGGTYEQYF. The CDR3 nucleotides are TGTGCCAGCAGTGAATGGGGCCGCGGGGGAACCTACGAGCAGTACTTC.

The CDR3 DNA sequence: TGTGCCAGTAGCCAGGACAGGGGGCATGAGCAGTTCTTC. Its protein product is CASSQDRGHEQFF. This sequence joins TRBV19 and TRBJ2-1; 11 bases are a match to TRBD1. Germline CDR1 and CDR2: LNHDA and SQIVND (reference sequence). With 6 bases clipped from V and 8 bases from J, the junction kept 3 bases outside the gene matches. The CDR3 has 13 residues.

The chain employs TRBV6-1 and TRBJ1-2; 9 bases are a match to TRBD1. Germline V gene sequence: CDR1 MNHNS, CDR2 SASEGT. The ends lost 2 bases at V and 3 bases at J; junction bases unmatched: 10. The CDR3 is 17 amino acids. The CDR3 nucleotides read TGTGCCAGCAGTGAAAACTCTAACAGGGGGCTGTACTATGGCTACACCTTC. As protein: CASSENSNRGLYYGYTF.

The chain employs TRBV7-2 and TRBJ2-1; tentative D call: TRBD1 (6 bases). V lost 1 base, J lost 1 base, and 8 bases lay in between. CDR1 and CDR2 (germline): SGHTA, FQGNSA. There are 15 residues in the CDR3. CDR3 sequence reads: CASSLGGPSYNEQFF. In DNA form, the CDR3 reads TGTGCCAGCAGCTTAGGGGGGCCGTCCTACAATGAGCAGTTCTTC.

The chain links TRBV5-1 to TRBJ2-6; D ambiguous. The V and J ends lost 4 bases and 0 bases respectively, with 20 bases between them. Germline lookup yields CDR1 SGHRS and CDR2 YFSETQ. There are 19 residues in the CDR3. The CDR3, as DNA: TGCGCCAGCAGCGCTCTTCCCGTCCGGTCTCTCTCTGGGGCCAACGTCCTGACTTTC. This translates into CASSALPVRSLSGANVLTF.

This clone showed up just once. The chain recombines TRBV19 with TRBJ1-4, with 10 positions matching TRBD1. Germline CDR1 reads LNHDA; CDR2 reads SQIVND (reference sequence). The V segment lost 8 bases and the J segment 8 bases; nucleotides outside the gene matches: 8. This CDR3 contains 14 residues. CDR3 in amino acids: CASARQGAGEKLFF. The CDR3, as DNA: TGTGCCAGTGCCCGACAGGGGGCGGGCGAAAAACTGTTTTTT.